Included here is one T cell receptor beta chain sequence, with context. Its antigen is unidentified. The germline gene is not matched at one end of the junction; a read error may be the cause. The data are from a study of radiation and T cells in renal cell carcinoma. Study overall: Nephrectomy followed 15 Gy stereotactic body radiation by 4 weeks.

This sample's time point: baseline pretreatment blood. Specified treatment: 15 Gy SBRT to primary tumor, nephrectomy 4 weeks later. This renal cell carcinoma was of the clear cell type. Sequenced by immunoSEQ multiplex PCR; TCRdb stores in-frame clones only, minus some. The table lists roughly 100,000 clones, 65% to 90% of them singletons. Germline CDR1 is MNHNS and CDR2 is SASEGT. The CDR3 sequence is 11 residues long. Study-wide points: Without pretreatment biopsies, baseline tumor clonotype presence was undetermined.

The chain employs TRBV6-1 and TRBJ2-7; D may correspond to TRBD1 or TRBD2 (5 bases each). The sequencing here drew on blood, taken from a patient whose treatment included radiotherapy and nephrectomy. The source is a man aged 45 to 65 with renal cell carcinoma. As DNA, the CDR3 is TGTGCCAGCAGTGAAAAGTCCCGGGGCGACTTC. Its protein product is CASSEKSRGDF.